The rows below give T cell receptor beta chains drawn from one sample of a study of blood T cells in healthy people across ages. TCRdb analysed the 5' RACE reads with MiXCR anew, one entry per CDR3 protein. The table lists approximately 1.5 million distinct CDR3 sequences, almost 35% of them singletons, with 10% to 12% in the top ten. Sample: blood. The receptors stem from a woman in her 30s in good health. The CDR3 runs from the conserved cysteine through the conserved F or W. The order of the fields is J gene, V gene, clone size, D gene, CDR3 DNA, CDR3 protein. A D gene is named only where the DNA matches it firmly. Clone size appears in some rows only: once, few, many, or a class for an expanded clone.

>TRBJ2-7|TRBV7-9|-|-
TGTGTCAGCAGCAAGGGATACGAGCAGTACTTC
CVSSKGYEQYF
>TRBJ2-3|TRBV9|few|TRBD1
TGTGCCAGCAGCGGAGGGGGCGTTGATACGCAGTATTTT
CASSGGGVDTQYF
>TRBJ2-7|TRBV5-1|-|-
TGCGCCAGCAGCTCAACCGGGACGTTGAAGTACGAGCAGTACTTC
CASSSTGTLKYEQYF
>TRBJ2-3|TRBV11-2|few|TRBD2
TGTGCCAGCAGCTTAGGAGGGAGGGCGATAGATACGCAGTATTTT
CASSLGGRAIDTQYF
>TRBJ1-2|TRBV7-8|-|-
TGTGCCAGCAGCTCTAGGGGGGGCGGATTTAACTATAGCTACACCTTC
CASSSRGGGFNYSYTF
>TRBJ2-7|TRBV29-1|many|-
TGCAGCGTCCTATCAGTGTCCTCCTACGAGCAGTACTTC
CSVLSVSSYEQYF
>TRBJ1-2|TRBV12-3/TRBV12-4|many|TRBD1
TGTGCCAGCAGCCCAGGGGGCCGGGGCTACACCTTC
CASSPGGRGYTF
>TRBJ1-5|TRBV20-1|few|-
TGCAGTGCTAGAGATGCGGCGAATAGCAATCAGCCCCAGCATTTT
CSARDAANSNQPQHF
>TRBJ2-5|TRBV30|-|-
TGTGCCTGGAATGCAGACTACCAAGAGACCCAGTACTTC
CAWNADYQETQYF
>TRBJ1-2|TRBV20-1|-|-
TGCAGTGCTAGAGATTGGTTAGCCTACACCTTC
CSARDWLAYTF